This TCR beta chain came from a study of cytomegalovirus exposure and HLA in healthy donors. Study observations and caveats: In terms of immune exposure information, only CMV serostatus was available. It emerged from a later analysis that several of the most significant clusters appeared to be linked to common viral pathogens.

Notes on this clone: What it binds is unknown.

PCR primers comprised 60 Vbeta and 13 Jbeta primers. Clones were sequenced by immunoSEQ multiplex PCR, and TCRdb holds only the in-frame ones, with some missing. In the table there are 100,000 to 150,000 clones, roughly 15% of which are singletons. Sequenced: PBMCs. This clonotype was obtained from a female donor in good health and CMV-seropositive.

The CDR3 spells CASSSTPTDWGRAGYTF. CDR3 DNA sequence: TGCGCCAGCAGCTCGACACCGACAGATTGGGGTAGGGCTGGCTACACCTTC. This sequence joins TRBV5-1 and TRBJ1-2; weak D call: TRBD1 (5 bases). The CDR3 is 17 residues long. V lost 3 bases to trimming and J lost 7 bases, with 25 bases between them. Germline V gene data show CDR1 as SGHRS and CDR2 as YFSETQ.